Each of the 15 T cell receptor beta chains below was sequenced from the same sample in a study of cytomegalovirus exposure and HLA in healthy donors. In the PCR, 60 Vbeta and 13 Jbeta primers were used. TCRdb's copy holds only in-frame clones and misses some; the assay was immunoSEQ multiplex PCR. The sample has under 150,000 clones, 67% seen once. The specimen was PBMCs. These receptors came from a man aged 18 to 30 in good health and CMV-seropositive.

This clone has just a few counts. This chain links TRBV5-1 with TRBJ2-2; maybe TRBD1 (6 bases). This CDR3 has 15 residues. V gave up 4 bases and J gave up 6 bases, with 16 bases separating them. CDR1 is SGHRS and CDR2 is YFSETQ in the germline V gene. The CDR3 sequence is CASSPGQPGAGELFF. CDR3 nucleotide sequence: TGCGCCAGCAGCCCAGGACAGCCTGGGGCCGGGGAGCTGTTTTTT. Drawing the rest from reference TRBV5-1 and TRBJ2-2, the complete variable domain is KAGVTQTPRYLIKTRGQQVTLSCSPISGHRSVSWYQQTPGQGLQFLFEYFSETQRNKGNFPGRFSGRQFSNSRSEMNVSTLELGDSALYLCASSPGQPGAGELFFGEGSRLTVL.

The chain couples TRBV4-2 to TRBJ2-1; D is possibly TRBD1 (6 bases). Trimming cost V 3 bases and J 0 bases, with 12 bases left between them. Germline lookup yields CDR1 LGHNA and CDR2 YNFKEQ. The CDR3 is 16 amino acids. The CDR3 nucleotides read TGTGCCAGCAGCCAGCACAGGGATGACTCCTACAATGAGCAGTTCTTC. Protein sequence: CASSQHRDDSYNEQFF.

This clone has just one count. The genes are TRBV7-9 and TRBJ1-4, with 8 bases identical to TRBD1. Per germline, CDR1 SEHNR and CDR2 FQNEAQ (reference sequence). This CDR3 spans 14 amino acids. The ends lost 5 bases at V and 8 bases at J; junction bases unmatched: 7. The CDR3 loop reads CASSVRGPREKLFF. CDR3 in DNA: TGTGCCAGCAGCGTCAGGGGGCCGCGGGAAAAACTGTTTTTT.

The chain links TRBV2 to TRBJ1-4, with 9 nucleotides matching TRBD1. This CDR3 has 13 amino acids. The V segment lost 4 bases and the J segment 11 bases; nucleotides outside the gene matches: 5. Germline V lookup: CDR1 SNHLY, CDR2 FYNNEI. CDR3 in amino acids: CASSGGQGWKLFF. In DNA form, the CDR3 reads TGTGCCAGCAGTGGGGGACAGGGTTGGAAACTGTTTTTT. The entire variable domain, with the rest obtained from reference TRBV2 and TRBJ1-4, is as follows: EPEVTQTPSHQVTQMGQEVILRCVPISNHLYFYWYRQILGQKVEFLVSFYNNEISEKSEIFDDQFSVERPDGSNFTLKIRSTKLEDSAMYFCASSGGQGWKLFFGSGTQLSVL.

This chain connects TRBV19 to TRBJ1-2, with 8 bases identical to TRBD1. J gave up 4 bases and V 3 bases, and 7 bases lay outside the gene matches. The length of the CDR3 is 15 residues. Per germline, CDR1 LNHDA and CDR2 SQIVND (reference sequence). The CDR3 DNA reads TGTGCCAGTAGTATGTCTCAGGGGGCGGCCTATGGCTACACCTTC. Residues: CASSMSQGAAYGYTF.

This sequence joins TRBV9 and TRBJ2-1; the match to TRBD2 covers 14 bases. The ends lost 4 bases at V and 12 bases at J; junction bases unmatched: 6. CDR3 size: 14 residues. Per the germline V gene, CDR1 is SGDLS and CDR2 is YYNGEE. The chain's CDR3 is CASSLGTSGGAQFF. As DNA, the CDR3 is TGTGCCAGCAGCCTTGGGACTAGCGGGGGCGCGCAGTTCTTC.

The rearrangement joins TRBV6-5 to TRBJ1-4; D is uncertain. Germline CDR1 MNHEY, CDR2 SVGAGI. The V and J ends lost 6 bases and 2 bases respectively, with 7 bases between them. The CDR3 spans 13 residues. The CDR3 DNA reads TGTGCCAGCAGGGCGAGGACTAATGAAAAACTGTTTTTT. Amino acid sequence: CASRARTNEKLFF.

The CDR3 protein is CASSAGPGSYEQYF. DNA for the CDR3: TGTGCCAGCAGCGCGGGACCCGGCTCCTACGAGCAGTACTTC. The V call is TRBV11-2, the J call TRBJ2-7; possibly TRBD2 for D (6 bases). This CDR3 spans 14 amino acids. V was pared by 5 bases and J by 0 bases, with 11 bases between. Looked up from germline, CDR1 is SGHAT and CDR2 is FQNNGV. The full variable domain, with the rest looked up from reference TRBV11-2 and TRBJ2-7, is EAGVAQSPRYKIIEKRQSVAFWCNPISGHATLYWYQQILGQGPKLLIQFQNNGVVDDSQLPKDRFSAERLKGVDSTLKIQPAKLEDSAVYLCASSAGPGSYEQYFGPGTRLTVT.

This rearrangement joins TRBV28 to TRBJ2-7; a weak D match, TRBD1 (5 bases). The CDR3 runs to 14 residues. Germline CDR1 and CDR2: MDHEN and SYDVKM. V was clipped by 3 bases and J by 3 bases, with 12 bases between them. CDR3 in DNA: TGTGCCAGCAGTTTTCCCCAGGGTAACTACGAGCAGTACTTC. Its protein is CASSFPQGNYEQYF.

The chain recombines TRBV6-1 with TRBJ1-4; possible D gene TRBD1, 5 bases. This CDR3 contains 15 residues. V was clipped by 4 bases and J by 4 bases, with 13 bases between them. The germline gives CDR1 MNHNS, CDR2 SASEGT. This CDR3 is CASSARVGGNEKLFF. The CDR3 DNA sequence: TGTGCCAGCAGTGCAAGGGTGGGGGGTAATGAAAAACTGTTTTTT.

This chain joins TRBV18 and TRBJ1-6, with D perhaps matching TRBD1 (5 bases). The CDR3 runs to 13 residues. V was shortened by 6 bases and J by 8 bases, with 11 bases between the two germline ends. Germline lookup yields CDR1 KGHSH and CDR2 LQKENI. CDR3 DNA sequence: TGTGCCAGCTCCCCCAGCAGGGATTCACCCCTCCACTTT. Encoded protein: CASSPSRDSPLHF.

The chain is built from TRBV25-1 and TRBJ2-5; D may be TRBD2 (7 bases). CDR1 and CDR2 (germline): MGHDK, SYGVNS. There are 15 residues in the CDR3. The V end lost 1 base, the J end lost 3 bases, and 12 bases lay between the germline ends. The DNA of the CDR3 is TGTGCCAGCAGTGAATTGGGGGGGCTGGAAGAGACCCAGTACTTC. Translated: CASSELGGLEETQYF.

This chain uses TRBV5-1 with TRBJ1-2; 7 nucleotides line up with TRBD1. CDR1 and CDR2 from the germline V gene are SGHRS and YFSETQ. J gave up 4 bases and V 2 bases, and 5 bases lay outside the gene matches. The CDR3 length is 14 residues. The DNA for the CDR3 is TGCGCCAGCAGCTTAGAACAGGGGAGCTATGGCTACACCTTC. Amino acid sequence: CASSLEQGSYGYTF.

In this sample, this clone turned up once. The V call is TRBV7-3, the J call TRBJ2-3, with unresolved D. The V end was cut by 3 bases, the J end by 5 bases, with 9 bases between. From germline, CDR1 is SGHTA and CDR2 FQGTGA. The CDR3 contains 13 residues. Written as DNA, the CDR3 is TGTGCCAGCAGCTTCACACCGGGAGATACGCAGTATTTT. Residues: CASSFTPGDTQYF. Combining the CDR3 with reference TRBV7-3 and TRBJ2-3 gives the whole variable domain GAGVSQTPSNKVTEKGKYVELRCDPISGHTALYWYRQSLGQGPEFLIYFQGTGAADDSGLPNDRFFAVRPEGSVSTLKIQRTERGDSAVYLCASSFTPGDTQYFGPGTRLTVL.

The chain couples TRBV7-2 to TRBJ2-5; 7 nucleotides match TRBD1. The CDR3 consists of 14 residues. Per germline, CDR1 SGHTA and CDR2 FQGNSA. After removal of 6 bases from V and 7 bases from J, the junction contained 11 bases not matched to a gene. In nucleotides, the CDR3 is TGTGCCAGCAGGGCTAGTAGGGGGCTGGTGACCCAGTACTTC. It specifies CASRASRGLVTQYF.